Sequencing of this T cell receptor (beta chain) was carried out in a study of CD4 T cells in relation to SARS-CoV-2 and coronaviruses. This table comes from immunoSEQ multiplex PCR, and its TCRdb copy is limited to in-frame clones, with some not included. The profile covers 21,000 or so clones, with around 80% appearing a single time and around 29% taken by the ten largest. Before the COVID-19 pandemic, during about 2011-2019, CD4+ T cells were taken from unexposed donors. The cells were cultured for around ten days before CD4+ T cells were isolated. This clone turned up a few times. Its antigen is unknown. The germline gives CDR1 SGHRS, CDR2 YFSETQ. V shed 0 bases and J shed 4 bases, with 16 bases lying between them. The CDR3 loop spans 17 amino acids.

This clonotype was obtained from a human donor in good health. What was sequenced was CD4+ T cells from PBMCs, cultured in vitro. V gene TRBV5-1 combines with J gene TRBJ2-2; D not certain. CDR3: CASSLVGTQSSTGELFF. CDR3 nucleotides: TGCGCCAGCAGCTTGGTGGGAACACAATCCTCCACCGGGGAGCTGTTTTTT.